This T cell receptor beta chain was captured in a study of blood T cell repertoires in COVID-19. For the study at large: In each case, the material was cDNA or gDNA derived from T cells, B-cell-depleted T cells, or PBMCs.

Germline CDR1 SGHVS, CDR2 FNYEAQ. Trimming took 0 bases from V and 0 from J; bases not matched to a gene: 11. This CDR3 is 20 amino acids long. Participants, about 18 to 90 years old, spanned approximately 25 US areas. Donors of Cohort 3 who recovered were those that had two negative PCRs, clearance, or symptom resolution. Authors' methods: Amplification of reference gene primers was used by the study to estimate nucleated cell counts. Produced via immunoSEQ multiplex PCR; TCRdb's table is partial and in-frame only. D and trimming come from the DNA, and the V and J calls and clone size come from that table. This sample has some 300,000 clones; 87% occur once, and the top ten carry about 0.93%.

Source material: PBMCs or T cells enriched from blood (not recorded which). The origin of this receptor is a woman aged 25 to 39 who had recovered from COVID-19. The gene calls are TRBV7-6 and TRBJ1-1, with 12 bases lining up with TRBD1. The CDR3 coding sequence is TGTGCCAGCAGCTTAGCGTCTTGGCGGGACAGGGGGCCTGTGAACACTGAAGCTTTCTTT. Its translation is CASSLASWRDRGPVNTEAFF.